What follows describes a single T cell receptor (beta chain). This sample is part of a study of blood T cell repertoires in COVID-19. Overall study context: Sites in the United States, Italy and Spain provided acute and convalescent COVID-19 samples. Nucleic acid was either cDNA or gDNA, and it came from T cells, B-cell-depleted T cells, or PBMCs.

The CDR3 contains 17 residues. V lost 0 bases, J lost 5 bases, and 11 bases stayed unmatched. Germline CDR1 and CDR2: MGHRA and YSYEKL. Seattle participants joined during active infection and were tracked over time. The authors' processing: Cell counts per sample came from amplifying reference gene primers. The table came from immunoSEQ multiplex PCR; TCRdb's copy has only in-frame clones and leaves some out. V, J and clone size reflect that table, while D and trimming were determined from the DNA. The table includes 300,000 to 450,000 clones, 70% to 90% detected once. The source is a woman between 25 and 40 years old with COVID-19, enrolled during active disease. V and J are TRBV4-1 and TRBJ2-3, with 7 bases aligning to TRBD1. The sequenced sample consisted of peripheral blood. CDR3 nucleotide sequence: TGCGCCAGCAGCCAAGATCCATCGGGGACAGTCTTAGATACGCAGTATTTT. As protein: CASSQDPSGTVLDTQYF.